The subject of this entry is one T cell receptor (beta chain). What it recognizes is unknown. The data stem from a study of T-cell memory formation after mild COVID-19. CDR3 length: 12 amino acids. Trimming left V 10 bases short and J 4 bases short, with 14 bases between. Germline values: CDR1 MNHEY, CDR2 SVGAGI. Study observations and caveats: From day 15 to 85, contracting clones were balanced between CD4 and CD8, whereas later expanders leaned toward CD4+.

TCRdb re-called the 5' RACE reads through MiXCR, storing one row per CDR3 protein. The sample records about 340,000 distinct CDR3 sequences, 15% to 20% being singletons. Material: PBMCs or a T cell subset sorted from them (not recorded which). This sequence originates from a man between 18 and 29 years old who had mild COVID-19 (a few samples of this study predate the infection). Cell type and time point are not known. The chain couples TRBV6-5 to TRBJ2-7; D not resolved. DNA of the CDR3: TGTGCCACCGGCGCGGACGGGTACGAGCAGTACGTC. It codes for CATGADGYEQYV.